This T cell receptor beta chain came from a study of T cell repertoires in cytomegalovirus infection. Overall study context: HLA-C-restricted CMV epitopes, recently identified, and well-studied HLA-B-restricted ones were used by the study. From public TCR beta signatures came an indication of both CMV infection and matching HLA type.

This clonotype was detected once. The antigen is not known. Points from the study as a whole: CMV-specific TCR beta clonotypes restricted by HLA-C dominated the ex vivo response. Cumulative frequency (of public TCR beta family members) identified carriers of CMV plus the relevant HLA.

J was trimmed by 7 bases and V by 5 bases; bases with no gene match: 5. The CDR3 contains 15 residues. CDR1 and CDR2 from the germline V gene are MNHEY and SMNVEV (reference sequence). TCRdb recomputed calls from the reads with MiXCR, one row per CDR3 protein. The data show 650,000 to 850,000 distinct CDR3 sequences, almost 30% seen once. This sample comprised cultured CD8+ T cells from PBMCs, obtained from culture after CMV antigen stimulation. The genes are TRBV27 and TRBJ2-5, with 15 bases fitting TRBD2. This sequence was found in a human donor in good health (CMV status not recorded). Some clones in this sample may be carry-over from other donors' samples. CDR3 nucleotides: TGTGCCAGCAGTGGGACTAGCGGGGGGCGCCGGACCCAGTACTTC. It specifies CASSGTSGGRRTQYF.